The T cell receptor beta chain under discussion was sequenced for a study of response to subunit inactivated influenza vaccine. Overall study results and limits: Researchers suggested that each seasonal influenza vaccination recruits few new T cells.

MiXCR was run by TCRdb on the RT-PCR reads, yielding one entry per CDR3 protein. The sample includes fewer than 600,000 distinct CDR3 sequences, around 7.7% seen only once; the top ten take about an eighth. Germline assignment: CDR1 LGHNA and CDR2 YSLEER. This CDR3 comprises 15 residues. Trimming cost V 1 base and J 2 bases, with 10 bases left between them. The table lists this clonotype with a few counts. What it binds is unknown. The TCR originated in a man aged 50-75 years who received an inactivated influenza vaccine. Sequenced material: PBMCs from blood, taken less than 30 months after vaccination. The rearrangement links TRBV4-3 to TRBJ2-3, with a weak D call TRBD2 (5 bases). Here the CDR3 reads CASSQVRGATDTQYF. Written as DNA, the CDR3 is TGCGCCAGCAGCCAAGTCCGGGGAGCCACAGATACGCAGTATTTT.